These 11 T cell receptor beta chains share one sample of origin, sequenced in a study of T cells in Graves' hyperthyroidism and ophthalmopathy. RNA transcripts served as the template for amplifying TCR beta CDR3 regions. An initial round of RT-PCR targeting the TCR CDR3 relied on the HTBI primer set. TCRdb re-called the multiplex PCR reads through MiXCR, storing one row per CDR3 protein. The table has around 690,000 distinct CDR3 sequences, approximately 15% seen once. The sample taken for sequencing was blood. The receptor source for this set is a man in his fifties with Graves' hyperthyroidism.

This clonotype has a handful of counts. The genes are TRBV7-2 and TRBJ1-2; a weak D match, TRBD1 (6 bases). Germline assignment: CDR1 SGHTA and CDR2 FQGNSA. The CDR3 covers 14 residues. V was clipped by 3 bases and J by 8 bases, with 16 bases between them. CDR3 DNA sequence: TGTGCCAGCAGCTTCCCCGGGGGCGCGGGAGGCTACACCTTC. The encoded protein is CASSFPGGAGGYTF.

CDR3 region: CASSFRRDPGELFF. Here the CDR3 DNA reads TGTGCCAGCAGTTTTCGGAGGGACCCCGGGGAGCTGTTTTTT. The chain employs TRBV28 and TRBJ2-2, with D possibly being TRBD2 (6 bases). V lost 3 bases and J lost 6, with 11 bases in between. This CDR3 comprises 14 residues. From germline, CDR1 is MDHEN and CDR2 SYDVKM.

J is TRBJ1-2 and V is TRBV6-2 or TRBV6-3; 7 bases match TRBD1. CDR3 size: 13 residues. Losses at the gene ends were 6 bases for V and 4 bases for J; bases not matched to a gene: 5. Germline values: CDR1 MNHEY, CDR2 SVGEGT. For the CDR3, the DNA is TGTGCCAGCAGGCACCAGGGGGGCTATGGCTACACCTTC. Its protein is CASRHQGGYGYTF.

The chain uses TRBV4-1 and TRBJ2-7; D could derive from TRBD1 or TRBD2 (5 bases each). The ends were cut back, 5 bases at V and 7 bases at J, with 15 bases in the middle. The germline V gene has CDR1 MGHRA and CDR2 YSYEKL. The CDR3 runs 13 residues. In DNA, the CDR3 is TGCGCCAGCAGCGCTCCTGGGACCCTGGAGCAGTACTTC. Translation gives CASSAPGTLEQYF.

This rearrangement joins TRBV12-3 or TRBV12-4 to TRBJ2-7; a weak D match, TRBD2 (6 bases). This CDR3 contains 15 residues. V gave up 6 bases and J gave up 0 bases, with 15 bases separating them. For the CDR3, the DNA is TGTGCCAGCAGCTTCCGGGACTCCCCCTCCTACGAGCAGTACGTC. Its translation: CASSFRDSPSYEQYV.

Turning to this clonotype: Being one base from a much bigger clone, this may be a read error. The CDR3 nucleotides are TGTGCCAGCAGATATAGCGGGAGCTCCTACGAGCAGTACTTC. Its protein product is CASRYSGSSYEQYF. This chain uses TRBV6-5 with TRBJ2-7, with TRBD2 matching 9 bases. Germline CDR1 reads MNHEY; CDR2 reads SVGAGI. The CDR3 covers 14 residues. The junction had 3 bases not matched to a gene; V was cut back by 6 bases and J by 0 bases.

This clonotype has a handful of counts. The rearrangement uses TRBV2 and TRBJ1-2, with no clear D. Germline loops: CDR1 SNHLY, CDR2 FYNNEI. The CDR3 sequence is 12 residues long. The ends were cut back, 8 bases at V and 8 bases at J, with 15 bases in the middle. Here the CDR3 reads CASRGGLGGYTF. Written as DNA, the CDR3 is TGTGCCAGCCGTGGTGGGTTAGGAGGCTACACCTTC.

This clonotype was observed many times. The chain couples TRBV12-3 or TRBV12-4 to TRBJ2-3; TRBD1 might be the D (6 bases). The CDR3 is 14 amino acids. The V and J ends lost 4 bases and 1 base respectively, with 9 bases between them. The CDR3: CASSYRDGTDTQYF. CDR3 DNA sequence: TGTGCCAGCAGTTACAGGGACGGCACAGATACGCAGTATTTT.

The chain combines TRBV6-1 with TRBJ2-7; D unclear. Trimming took 5 bases from V and 6 from J, leaving 11 bases between them. Germline V gene lookup returns CDR1 MNHNS and CDR2 SASEGT. This CDR3 has 12 amino acids. DNA for the CDR3: TGTGCCAGCAGTTATGGGAAAGGCGAGCAGTACTTC. Translation: CASSYGKGEQYF.

The sample holds many counts of this clonotype. The chain uses TRBV2 and TRBJ2-1, with TRBD2 as a possible D gene (6 bases). Germline V CDR1 and CDR2: SNHLY, FYNNEI. This CDR3 comprises 12 residues. V lost 8 bases to trimming and J lost 2 bases, with 7 bases between them. The CDR3 region is CASGTPYNEQFF. CDR3 DNA sequence: TGTGCCAGCGGGACTCCCTACAATGAGCAGTTCTTC. The entire variable domain, with the rest obtained from reference TRBV2 and TRBJ2-1, is as follows: EPEVTQTPSHQVTQMGQEVILRCVPISNHLYFYWYRQILGQKVEFLVSFYNNEISEKSEIFDDQFSVERPDGSNFTLKIRSTKLEDSAMYFCASGTPYNEQFFGPGTRLTVL.

At least ten counts were recorded for this clonotype. This chain links TRBV28 with TRBJ1-2; 7 bases are shared with TRBD1. The CDR3 has 14 amino acids. CDR1 is MDHEN and CDR2 is SYDVKM in the germline V gene. V gave up 2 bases and J gave up 1 base; unmatched junction bases: 1. CDR3 nucleotide sequence: TGTGCCAGCAGTTTAGGACAGGATAACTATGGCTACACCTTC. Protein product: CASSLGQDNYGYTF.